This passage covers 4 T cell receptor beta chains from one sample sequenced in a study of Ad26.COV2.S vaccination and SARS-CoV-2 variants. Noted treatment: 19 received Ad26.COV2.S at low or high dose, single or two shots; about five received placebo; per-sample allocation not given. All samples were drawn on day 63, counting from the first vaccine or placebo injection. Libraries were prepared by immunoSEQ multiplex PCR; TCRdb keeps only in-frame clonotypes and omits some of them. This sample has roughly 510,000 clones, with roughly 87% found just once. This material consisted of peripheral blood, taken in a trial of Ad26.COV2.S vaccine versus placebo. The receptors were sampled from a person between 18 and 59 years old who received the Ad26.COV2.S COVID-19 vaccine or a placebo.

This chain uses TRBV7-8 with TRBJ2-4; TRBD1 is a possible D gene (6 bases). The CDR3 spans 16 residues. Trimming removed 5 bases from V and 1 base from J, with 15 bases in between. CDR1 is SGHVS and CDR2 is FQNEAQ in the germline V gene. The chain's CDR3 is CASSHGVDRAKNIQYF. The DNA for the CDR3 is TGTGCCAGCAGCCATGGGGTTGACAGGGCCAAAAACATTCAGTACTTC.

This chain connects TRBV6-5 to TRBJ2-1; 7 bases fit TRBD1. The CDR3 spans 12 residues. Germline CDR1 is MNHEY and CDR2 is SVGAGI. The trim removed 6 bases at V and 7 bases at J, leaving 3 bases unmatched. CDR3 sequence reads: CASSRQGNEQFF. In nucleotides, the CDR3 is TGTGCCAGCAGCCGACAGGGTAATGAGCAGTTCTTC.

V is TRBV6-6 and J is TRBJ2-7; no definite D call. Germline values: CDR1 MNHNY, CDR2 SVGAGI (reference sequence). This CDR3 is 13 amino acids long. Deletions cut 4 bases from V and 6 bases from J, with 13 bases between. DNA of the CDR3: TGTGCCAGCAGTTTGACCCCCGACCTCGAGCAGTACTTC. This codes for CASSLTPDLEQYF.

The chain joins TRBV24-1 to TRBJ1-2; 8 nucleotides align to TRBD1. V lost 2 bases and J lost 4; bases outside the gene matches: 5. The CDR3 sequence is 15 residues long. Germline V gives CDR1 KGHDR, CDR2 SFDVKD. This chain's CDR3 is CATSDSTGVRYGYTF. Written as DNA, the CDR3 is TGTGCCACCAGTGATTCGACAGGGGTCCGCTATGGCTACACCTTC.